The clone carrying this T cell receptor (beta chain) was observed many times. Its antigen is unidentified. Construction of the TCR beta libraries employed iRepertoire HTBI primers in conjunction with Arm-PCR of CDR3 regions. TCRdb called the multiplex PCR reads again in MiXCR, with one record for every CDR3 protein. The sample holds fewer than 500,000 distinct CDR3 sequences; 15% to 20% are singletons and the top ten take roughly an eighth. These data originate in a study of regulatory T cells in long-lasting Graves disease. Trimming pared 2 bases from V and 2 bases from J, leaving 7 bases between. Germline V CDR1 and CDR2: MDHEN, SYDVKM. The CDR3 spans 13 residues. Findings of the study overall: Persistent disease was associated with favored TRBV28 usage and with favored use of TRBJ1-2 and TRBJ2-5.

The time point denotes: newly diagnosed GD, antithyroid drugs for less than 3 months. Extracted RNA from PBMCs served as the source of the TCR library. The sample was also linked to a second study, of T cells in Graves' hyperthyroidism and ophthalmopathy.

The source material was peripheral blood mononuclear cells (PBMCs), sampled at new diagnosis, from a patient treated with antithyroid drugs. This rearrangement joins TRBV28 to TRBJ2-7, with D unresolved. This clonotype was sampled from a middle-aged man with Graves disease. The CDR3 DNA reads as TGTGCCAGCAGTTTACACGGCCCCTACGAGCAGTACTTC. This gives the protein CASSLHGPYEQYF.